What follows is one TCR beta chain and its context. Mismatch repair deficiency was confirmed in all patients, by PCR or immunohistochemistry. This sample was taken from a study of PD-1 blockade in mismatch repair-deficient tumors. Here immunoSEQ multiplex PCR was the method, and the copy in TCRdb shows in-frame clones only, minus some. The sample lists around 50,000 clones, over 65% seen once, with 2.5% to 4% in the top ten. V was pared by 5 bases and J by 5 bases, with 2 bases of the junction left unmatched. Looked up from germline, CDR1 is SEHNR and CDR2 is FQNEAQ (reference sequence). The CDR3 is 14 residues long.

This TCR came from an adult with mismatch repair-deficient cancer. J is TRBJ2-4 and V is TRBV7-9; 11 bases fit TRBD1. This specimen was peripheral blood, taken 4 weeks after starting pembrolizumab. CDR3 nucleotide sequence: TGTGCCAGCAGCCGGACAGGGGGCGAAAACATTCAGTACTTC. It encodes CASSRTGGENIQYF. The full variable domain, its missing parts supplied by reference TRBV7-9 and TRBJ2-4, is DTGVSQNPRHKITKRGQNVTFRCDPISEHNRLYWYRQTLGQGPEFLTYFQNEAQLEKSRLLSDRFSAERPKGSFSTLEIQRTEQGDSAMYLCASSRTGGENIQYFGAGTRLSVL.